The 12 T cell receptor beta chains reported below all come from one sample, sequenced in a study of cytomegalovirus exposure and HLA in healthy donors. With 60 Vbeta and 13 Jbeta primers, the PCR was carried out. Clones were sequenced by immunoSEQ multiplex PCR, and TCRdb holds only the in-frame ones, with some missing. Here the sample spans roughly 100,000 clones, about 80% being singletons. Source material: PBMCs. Source of these receptors: a woman aged 55 to 70 in good health and CMV-seronegative.

This chain uses TRBV20-1 with TRBJ2-3; D not resolved. Germline values: CDR1 DFQATT, CDR2 SNEGSKA (reference sequence). This CDR3 region has 10 residues. V was cut by 2 bases and J by 5 bases, with 2 bases left in between. In DNA form, the CDR3 reads TGCAGTGCTAGACAAGATACGCAGTATTTT. Translating it yields CSARQDTQYF.

V gene TRBV7-2 combines with J gene TRBJ2-1; D not resolved. Germline-derived CDR1 and CDR2 are SGHTA and FQGNSA. V shed 2 bases and J shed 5 bases, with 7 bases lying between them. This CDR3 contains 13 residues. For the CDR3, the DNA is TGTGCCAGCAGCTTAAATCAGGACAATGAGCAGTTCTTC. Translation: CASSLNQDNEQFF.

This clone appeared once. The rearrangement joins TRBV19 to TRBJ1-2, with 8 nucleotides matching TRBD1. CDR1 is LNHDA, CDR2 SQIVND, per germline (reference sequence). V shed 6 bases and J 3 bases; nucleotides not matched to a gene: 0. The CDR3 spans 12 residues. CDR3 residues: CASRDRDYGYTF. CDR3 sequence (DNA): TGTGCCAGTAGGGACAGGGACTATGGCTACACCTTC. Using reference TRBV19 and TRBJ1-2 for the parts outside the CDR3, the full variable domain is DGGITQSPKYLFRKEGQNVTLSCEQNLNHDAMYWYRQDPGQGLRLIYYSQIVNDFQKGDIAEGYSVSREKKESFPLTVTSAQKNPTAFYLCASRDRDYGYTFGSGTRLTVV.

CDR3: CASSRGQENGYTF. As DNA, the CDR3 is TGTGCCAGCAGCCGGGGACAGGAGAATGGCTACACCTTC. The gene calls are TRBV9 and TRBJ1-2, with 8 bases that match TRBD1. This CDR3 is built from 13 residues. Germline CDR1 is SGDLS and CDR2 is YYNGEE. The V segment lost 4 bases and the J segment 6 bases; nucleotides outside the gene matches: 5.

J is TRBJ1-1 and V is TRBV7-2; tentatively, D is TRBD1 (6 bases). The germline V gene encodes CDR1 SGHTA and CDR2 FQGNSA. This CDR3 is built from 14 residues. Between the trimmed V and J ends, which lost 1 base and 5 bases, there was a span of 11 bases. The chain's CDR3 is CASSLEGRGTEAFF. The CDR3 DNA follows: TGTGCCAGCAGCTTAGAGGGGAGGGGGACTGAAGCTTTCTTT.

The rearrangement uses TRBV6-5 and TRBJ2-4, with D possibly being TRBD1 (6 bases). V shed 4 bases and J shed 7 bases, with 8 bases lying between them. CDR3 length equals 12 residues. The germline V gene has CDR1 MNHEY and CDR2 SVGAGI. The CDR3 is CASSSQGNIQYF. As DNA, the CDR3 is TGTGCCAGCAGTTCCCAGGGGAACATTCAGTACTTC.

The rearrangement links TRBV2 to TRBJ1-5; 7 positions agree with TRBD1. Losses at the gene ends were 7 bases for V and 7 bases for J; bases not matched to a gene: 7. CDR3 size: 13 residues. Germline lookup yields CDR1 SNHLY and CDR2 FYNNEI. CDR3 sequence reads: CASNRQGGQPQHF. For the CDR3, the DNA is TGTGCCAGCAACCGACAGGGAGGCCAGCCCCAGCATTTT.

Note on this clone: The same CDR3 can be traced to other DNA sequences in this sample. The chain has TRBV10-3 and TRBJ1-1, with a tentative D call TRBD1 (5 bases). CDR3 length: 13 residues. With 4 bases removed from V and 1 base from J, the gap between germline ends came to 7 bases. CDR1 is ENHRY, CDR2 SYGVKD, per germline. The CDR3 sequence: CAISGTGNTEAFF. DNA for the CDR3: TGTGCCATCAGTGGAACAGGGAACACTGAAGCTTTCTTT.

The rearrangement joins TRBV30 to TRBJ1-3; TRBD1 is a possible D gene (6 bases). The CDR3 is 14 residues long. Germline V gene data show CDR1 as GTSNPN and CDR2 as SVGIG (reference sequence). V lost 3 bases and J 0 bases, leaving 9 bases between the germline ends. CDR3 sequence: CAWRSRGSGNTIYF. The CDR3 DNA sequence: TGTGCCTGGAGGTCCAGGGGCTCTGGAAACACCATATATTTT. Full variable domain (outside the CDR3, taken from reference TRBV30 and TRBJ1-3): SQTIHQWPATLVQPVGSPLSLECTVEGTSNPNLYWYRQAAGRGLQLLFYSVGIGQISSEVPQNLSASRPQDRQFILSSKKLLLSDSGFYLCAWRSRGSGNTIYFGEGSWLTVV.

The chain couples TRBV12-2 to TRBJ1-3; the DNA was not compared with TRBD1, the D call given in the table. TRBV12-2 is assigned pseudogene status. The CDR3 has 17 amino acids. The CDR3 sequence is CASRLTYARGQRNTIYF. DNA of the CDR3: TGTGCAAGTCGCTTAACGTATGCGAGGGGGCAAAGAAACACCATATATTTT.

The chain links TRBV30 to TRBJ2-3, with a possible D match to TRBD1 (6 bases). The germline CDR1 and CDR2 sequences are GTSNPN and SVGIG (reference sequence). The CDR3 is made up of 11 amino acids. CDR3 DNA sequence: TGTGCTCAGGGGAGCACAGATACGCAGTATTTT. It specifies CAQGSTDTQYF.

The chain carries TRBV5-4 and TRBJ2-7; TRBD1 matches at 7 bases. CDR1 is SGHNT and CDR2 is YYREEE in the germline V gene (reference sequence). V dropped 7 bases and J dropped 2; count of bases not matched to a gene: 3. This CDR3 has 12 amino acids. The CDR3 DNA reads TGTGCCAGCCCGGGGACAGCCTACGAGCAGTACTTC. Its translation is CASPGTAYEQYF.